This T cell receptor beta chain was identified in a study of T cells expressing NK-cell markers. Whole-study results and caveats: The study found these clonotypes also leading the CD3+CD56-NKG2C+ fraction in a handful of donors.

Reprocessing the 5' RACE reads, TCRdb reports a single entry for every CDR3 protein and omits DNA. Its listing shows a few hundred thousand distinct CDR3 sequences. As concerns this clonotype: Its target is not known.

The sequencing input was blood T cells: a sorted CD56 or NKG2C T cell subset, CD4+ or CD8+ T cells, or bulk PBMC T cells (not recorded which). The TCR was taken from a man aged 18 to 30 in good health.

This CDR3 is CASSFGDASSGNTIYF. The chain carries TRBV7-2 and TRBJ1-3. This CDR3 is built from 16 residues. Germline lookup yields CDR1 SGHTA and CDR2 FQGNSA.